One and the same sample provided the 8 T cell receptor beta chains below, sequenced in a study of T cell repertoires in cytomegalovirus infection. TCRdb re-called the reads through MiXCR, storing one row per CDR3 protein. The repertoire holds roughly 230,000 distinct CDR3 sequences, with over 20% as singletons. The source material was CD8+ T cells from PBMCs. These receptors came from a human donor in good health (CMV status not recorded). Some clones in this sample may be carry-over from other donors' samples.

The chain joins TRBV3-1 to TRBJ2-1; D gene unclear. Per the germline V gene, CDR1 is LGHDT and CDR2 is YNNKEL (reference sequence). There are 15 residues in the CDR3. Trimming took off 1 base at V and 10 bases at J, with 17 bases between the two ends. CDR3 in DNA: TGTGCCAGCAGCCAAGTTTCCGGCCACGCCGCGGAGCAGTTCTTC. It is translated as CASSQVSGHAAEQFF.

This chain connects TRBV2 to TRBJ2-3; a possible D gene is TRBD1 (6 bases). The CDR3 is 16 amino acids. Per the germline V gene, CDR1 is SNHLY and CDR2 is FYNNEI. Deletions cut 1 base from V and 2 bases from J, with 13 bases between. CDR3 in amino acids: CASSEGRTASTDTQYF. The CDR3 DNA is TGTGCCAGCAGTGAAGGGCGGACAGCTTCCACAGATACGCAGTATTTT.

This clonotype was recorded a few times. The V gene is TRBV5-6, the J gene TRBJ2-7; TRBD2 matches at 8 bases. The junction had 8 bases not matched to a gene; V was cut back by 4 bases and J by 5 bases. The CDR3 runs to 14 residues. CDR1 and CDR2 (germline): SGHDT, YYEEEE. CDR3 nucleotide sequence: TGTGCCAGCAGCCCTCTGACTAGCGACGACGAGCAGTACTTC. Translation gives CASSPLTSDDEQYF.

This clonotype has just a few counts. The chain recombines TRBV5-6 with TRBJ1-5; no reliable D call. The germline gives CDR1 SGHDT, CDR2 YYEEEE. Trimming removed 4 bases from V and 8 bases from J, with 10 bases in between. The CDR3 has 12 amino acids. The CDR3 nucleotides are TGTGCCAGCAGCCGGACCGCGGAGCCCCAGCATTTT. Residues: CASSRTAEPQHF. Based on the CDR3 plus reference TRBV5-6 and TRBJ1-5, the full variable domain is DAGVTQSPTHLIKTRGQQVTLRCSPKSGHDTVSWYQQALGQGPQFIFQYYEEEERQRGNFPDRFSGHQFPNYSSELNVNALLLGDSALYLCASSRTAEPQHFGDGTRLSIL.

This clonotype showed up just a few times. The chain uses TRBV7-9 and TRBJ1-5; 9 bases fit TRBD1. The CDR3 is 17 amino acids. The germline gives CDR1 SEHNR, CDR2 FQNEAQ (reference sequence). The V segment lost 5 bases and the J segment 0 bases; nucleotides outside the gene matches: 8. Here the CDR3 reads CASSPQGAFYSNQPQHF. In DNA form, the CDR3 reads TGTGCCAGCAGCCCACAGGGGGCGTTTTATAGCAATCAGCCCCAGCATTTT.

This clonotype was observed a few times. This chain's CDR3 is CASSQTGFTDTQYF. The CDR3 coding sequence is TGTGCCAGCAGCCAAACAGGGTTTACAGATACGCAGTATTTT. This sequence joins TRBV14 and TRBJ2-3, with D perhaps matching TRBD1 (6 bases). V lost 2 bases and J lost 3, with 9 bases in between. Germline V gene data show CDR1 as SGHDN and CDR2 as FVKESK. CDR3 size: 14 residues.

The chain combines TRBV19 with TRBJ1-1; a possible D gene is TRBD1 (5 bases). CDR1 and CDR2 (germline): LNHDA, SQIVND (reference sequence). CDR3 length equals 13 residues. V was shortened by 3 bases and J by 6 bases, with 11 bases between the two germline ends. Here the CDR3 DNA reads TGTGCCAGTAGTATGAAGAGGGGCTCTGAAGCTTTCTTT. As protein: CASSMKRGSEAFF.

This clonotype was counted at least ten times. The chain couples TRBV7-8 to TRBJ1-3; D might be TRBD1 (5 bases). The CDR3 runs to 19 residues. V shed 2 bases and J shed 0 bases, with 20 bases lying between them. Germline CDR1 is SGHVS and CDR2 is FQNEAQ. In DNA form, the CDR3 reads TGTGCCAGCAGCTTAAGGGTCAGGGATGTACCCTCCTCTGGAAACACCATATATTTT. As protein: CASSLRVRDVPSSGNTIYF.